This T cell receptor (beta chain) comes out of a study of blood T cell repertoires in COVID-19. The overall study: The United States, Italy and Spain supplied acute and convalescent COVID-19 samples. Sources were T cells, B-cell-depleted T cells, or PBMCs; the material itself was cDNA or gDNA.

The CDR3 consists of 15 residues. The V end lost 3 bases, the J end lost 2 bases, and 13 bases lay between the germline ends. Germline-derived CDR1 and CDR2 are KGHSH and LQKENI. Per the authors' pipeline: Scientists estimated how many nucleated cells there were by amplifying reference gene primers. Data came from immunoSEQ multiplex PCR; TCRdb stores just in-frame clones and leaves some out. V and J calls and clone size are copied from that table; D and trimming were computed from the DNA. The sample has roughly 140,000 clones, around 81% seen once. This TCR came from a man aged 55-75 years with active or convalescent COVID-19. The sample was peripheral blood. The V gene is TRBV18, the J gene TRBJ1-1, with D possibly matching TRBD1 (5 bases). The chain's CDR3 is CASSPRTTRNTEAFF. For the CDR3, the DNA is TGTGCCAGCTCACCGAGGACAACGAGAAACACTGAAGCTTTCTTT. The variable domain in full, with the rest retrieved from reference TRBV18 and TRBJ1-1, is NAGVMQNPRHLVRRRGQEARLRCSPMKGHSHVYWYRQLPEEGLKFMVYLQKENIIDESGMPKERFSAEFPKEGPSILRIQQVVRGDSAAYFCASSPRTTRNTEAFFGQGTRLTVV.